These 13 T cell receptor beta chains came from one sample sequenced in a study of OX40 agonist ivuxolimab in advanced cancers. Clones were sequenced by immunoSEQ multiplex PCR, and TCRdb holds only the in-frame ones, with some missing. The data hold some 130,000 clones, with 75% to 90% observed a single time. Sequences were derived from CD4+ or CD8+ T cells sorted from blood, sampled in a trial of the OX40 agonist ivuxolimab. These receptors all come from an adult with an advanced solid tumor such as melanoma, head and neck, liver or kidney cancer.

The chain employs TRBV28 and TRBJ2-2; the D gene is possibly TRBD1 (6 bases). Germline CDR1 and CDR2: MDHEN and SYDVKM. V lost 6 bases, J lost 4 bases, and 15 bases lay in between. This CDR3 contains 15 residues. In nucleotides, the CDR3 is TGTGCCAGCAGAAACAGGGTTGGTGTCACCGGGGAGCTGTTTTTT. Translating gives CASRNRVGVTGELFF.

The chain is built from TRBV30 and TRBJ1-2; the match to TRBD1 covers 8 bases. V gave up 0 bases and J gave up 4 bases; unmatched junction bases: 1. The CDR3 consists of 13 residues. The germline V gene has CDR1 GTSNPN and CDR2 SVGIG (reference sequence). The CDR3 loop reads CAWSVQGGYGYTF. The DNA of the CDR3 is TGTGCCTGGAGTGTACAGGGGGGCTATGGCTACACCTTC.

The chain recombines TRBV28 with TRBJ2-7, with 10 positions matching TRBD1. Germline assignment: CDR1 MDHEN and CDR2 SYDVKM. The V gene end was trimmed by 2 bases and the J gene end by 3 bases; junction bases not matched to a gene: 7. The CDR3 is made up of 16 amino acids. The CDR3 region has the DNA TGTGCCAGCAGTTTAGGGGACAGGGGATTTGGCTACGAGCAGTACTTC. Its translation is CASSLGDRGFGYEQYF. Full variable domain (rest looked up from reference TRBV28 and TRBJ2-7): DVKVTQSSRYLVKRTGEKVFLECVQDMDHENMFWYRQDPGLGLRLIYFSYDVKMKEKGDIPEGYSVSREKKERFSLILESASTNQTSMYLCASSLGDRGFGYEQYFGPGTRLTVT.

The chain carries TRBV11-3 and TRBJ1-2, with D possibly TRBD1 on 5 matching bases. V was pared by 3 bases and J by 4 bases, with 21 bases between. CDR3 length: 17 amino acids. The germline CDR1 and CDR2 sequences are SGHNT and YENEEA. In nucleotides, the CDR3 is TGTGCCAGCAGCTTTTTTTTCCCGGGACCCTTTTCCTATGGCTACACCTTC. Amino acids: CASSFFFPGPFSYGYTF.

V usage is TRBV30 and J usage is TRBJ1-2, with D perhaps TRBD1 (6 bases). V lost 0 bases and J 4 bases, leaving 15 bases between the germline ends. The CDR3 is 15 amino acids. The germline gives CDR1 GTSNPN, CDR2 SVGIG (reference sequence). CDR3 sequence (DNA): TGTGCCTGGAGTGTCCCAGGGGCTTATGGCTATGGCTACACCTTC. Protein sequence: CAWSVPGAYGYGYTF.

V gene TRBV19 combines with J gene TRBJ1-5; D is ambiguous. CDR3 size: 13 residues. The germline gives CDR1 LNHDA, CDR2 SQIVND (reference sequence). Trimming cost V 6 bases and J 7 bases, with 13 bases left between them. The chain's CDR3 is CASSPEGIQPQHF. In nucleotides, the CDR3 is TGTGCCAGTAGCCCGGAAGGAATCCAGCCCCAGCATTTT.

The chain carries TRBV7-8 and TRBJ2-3; TRBD2 agrees at 9 bases. The CDR3 contains 13 residues. Germline loops: CDR1 SGHVS, CDR2 FQNEAQ. J was trimmed by 7 bases and V by 5 bases; bases with no gene match: 4. The CDR3 loop is CASSGAGGNTQYF. The CDR3 DNA reads TGTGCCAGCAGCGGCGCGGGGGGGAATACGCAGTATTTT.

V is TRBV28 and J is TRBJ1-6; TRBD1 might be the D (6 bases). Germline assignment: CDR1 MDHEN and CDR2 SYDVKM. Trimming left V 2 bases short and J 10 bases short, with 15 bases between. CDR3 length: 15 residues. CDR3 in amino acids: CASSLGGRGRSPLHF. The CDR3 DNA follows: TGTGCCAGCAGTTTAGGGGGCAGGGGACGGTCACCCCTCCACTTT. The full variable domain, with the rest looked up from reference TRBV28 and TRBJ1-6, is DVKVTQSSRYLVKRTGEKVFLECVQDMDHENMFWYRQDPGLGLRLIYFSYDVKMKEKGDIPEGYSVSREKKERFSLILESASTNQTSMYLCASSLGGRGRSPLHFGNGTRLTVT.

This rearrangement joins TRBV25-1 to TRBJ2-1, with 11 bases that match TRBD1. Germline loops: CDR1 MGHDK, CDR2 SYGVNS. CDR3 length: 15 amino acids. Trimming at V came to 2 bases and at J to 6 bases, leaving 3 bases not matched to a gene. The CDR3 loop reads CASSEPGTGGNEQFF. Written as DNA, the CDR3 is TGTGCCAGCAGTGAACCCGGGACAGGGGGCAATGAGCAGTTCTTC.

This clone was recorded once. The chain combines TRBV7-2 with TRBJ2-5, with 9 nucleotides matching TRBD2. The CDR3 covers 17 residues. The germline V gene has CDR1 SGHTA and CDR2 FQGNSA. Unmatched junction bases numbered 13, after V lost 4 bases and J lost 4 bases. CDR3 coding DNA: TGTGCCAGCAGCTCCACTCCGGGACTAGCACGCCCAGAGACCCAGTACTTC. Translation: CASSSTPGLARPETQYF.

The chain joins TRBV30 to TRBJ1-1; D is uncertain. Trimming cost V 4 bases and J 3 bases, with 9 bases left between them. Per germline, CDR1 GTSNPN and CDR2 SVGIG (reference sequence). This CDR3 is built from 12 residues. The CDR3, as DNA: TGTGCCTGGATCTGGAGGGACACTGAAGCTTTCTTT. It yields the protein CAWIWRDTEAFF.

J is TRBJ2-1 and V is TRBV6-5, with D maybe TRBD2 (5 bases). Between the trimmed V and J ends, which lost 5 bases and 10 bases, there was a span of 18 bases. The CDR3 sequence is 14 residues long. The germline gives CDR1 MNHEY, CDR2 SVGAGI. The CDR3 here is CASSQTSGGDEQFF. For the CDR3, the DNA is TGTGCCAGCAGTCAGACGTCTGGAGGTGACGAGCAGTTCTTC.

The chain links TRBV9 to TRBJ2-2; D is unclear. The germline CDR1 and CDR2 sequences are SGDLS and YYNGEE. CDR3 length: 14 amino acids. The V end was cut by 0 bases, the J end by 1 base, with 4 bases between. The CDR3, as DNA: TGTGCCAGCAGCGTAGATGGGAACACCGGGGAGCTGTTTTTT. It codes for CASSVDGNTGELFF.